There are many counts of the clone carrying this T cell receptor beta chain. The record originates from a study of neurological immune-mediated disorders. Trimming left V 4 bases short and J 2 bases short, with 16 bases between. CDR1 is SGHRS, CDR2 YFSETQ, per germline. This CDR3 comprises 15 residues. Noted time point: longitudinal time-point 1 (baseline). The cDNA was synthesized by 5'RACE incorporating 10-nucleotide random UMIs. From 15-18 subjects, each sequencing run yielded over 180 million TCR-beta sequences. A single record per CDR3 protein comes from TCRdb applying MiXCR to the 5' RACE reads. Of tens of thousands of distinct CDR3 sequences in the sample, around 10% were seen once.

The chain uses TRBV5-1 and TRBJ2-7; D possibly matches TRBD1 or TRBD2 (6 bases each). The sequenced sample was PBMCs. The sequence came from a male donor with HTLV-1-associated myelopathy (HAM/TSP). The CDR3 sequence is CASSAGQEGAYEQYF. The DNA for the CDR3 is TGCGCCAGCAGCGCGGGGCAAGAGGGGGCCTACGAGCAGTACTTC.